This TCR beta chain was retrieved from a study of Graves' ophthalmopathy and Graves' hyperthyroidism. Notes on the study in general: It was with 70.59% sensitivity and about 72% specificity that the model predicted ophthalmopathy progression. Among expanded thyroid clonotypes above 0.001 frequency, most also occurred in blood.

The TCR beta CDR3 regions underwent amplification from RNA transcripts. Second-round multiplex PCR followed a first-round RT-PCR using HTBI primers. TCRdb independently ran MiXCR on the multiplex PCR reads; one entry per CDR3 protein. The sample consists of 200,000 to 300,000 distinct CDR3 sequences, around 45% of them appearing once. As for this clonotype: Its antigen is unidentified.

Excluded: other autoimmune disease, uncontrolled infection, pregnancy or lactation. CDR3 length: 13 amino acids. The V end was cut by 3 bases, the J end by 4 bases, with 13 bases between. Looked up from germline, CDR1 is DFQATT and CDR2 is SNEGSKA (reference sequence). The receptor comes from an adult man with Graves' ophthalmopathy. The chain uses TRBV20-1 and TRBJ2-7; D might be TRBD1 or TRBD2, each matching 6 bases. The sequenced sample was peripheral blood. CDR3 nucleotides: TGCAGTGCTAGTACGGGGGCGGGGTACGAGCAGTACTTC. Residues: CSASTGAGYEQYF.